These 2 T cell receptor beta chains originate from one sample sequenced in a study of identical twins. TCRdb called the 5' RACE reads again in MiXCR, with one record for every CDR3 protein. The profile shows fewer than 250,000 distinct CDR3 sequences, 5.5% to 8% of them singletons. The data were also submitted as part of a second study, on yellow fever vaccine responses in identical twins.

The sample taken for sequencing was memory (CD45RO+) T cells sorted from blood. These receptors all come from a woman younger than 35 in good health.

This clonotype was counted many times. This sequence joins TRBV5-1 and TRBJ2-1; TRBD2 aligns across 10 bases. CDR3 length equals 15 residues. Germline lookup yields CDR1 SGHRS and CDR2 YFSETQ. The V segment lost 4 bases and the J segment 6 bases; nucleotides outside the gene matches: 7. The CDR3 region has the DNA TGCGCCAGCAGCCAACTAGCGGGGAAGGGCAATGAGCAGTTCTTC. Protein: CASSQLAGKGNEQFF.

This clonotype was counted a few times. The chain is built from TRBV3-1 and TRBJ1-6, with unresolved D. Germline CDR1 LGHDT, CDR2 YNNKEL (reference sequence). The CDR3 runs 12 residues. V lost 5 bases and J lost 14, with 13 bases in between. CDR3 in DNA: TGTGCCAGCAGCGGGGAAGTTAAGGCCCTCCACTTT. Protein product: CASSGEVKALHF.